Listed below are T cell receptor beta chains from one sample, sequenced in a study of blood T cell repertoires in COVID-19. Sequencing was performed with immunoSEQ multiplex PCR; in TCRdb, only in-frame clones are kept and a portion is missing. The table includes about 190,000 clones, approximately 90% detected once. Specimen: peripheral blood. These receptor sequences come from a man between 65 and 80 years old with active or convalescent COVID-19. Both conserved end residues are part of each CDR3. The D gene is left open where the match is weak.

TRBD2 | TRBJ2-3 | 15 | TRBV15 | CATSRKVGRADTQYF
NA | TRBJ2-5 | 15 | TRBV15 | CATSKTGGVWETQYF
NA | TRBJ1-5 | 13 | TRBV30 | CAWSAQGNQPQHF
NA | TRBJ2-7 | 15 | TRBV6-1 | CASSEWGGPSYEQYF
NA | TRBJ2-1 | 15 | TRBV4-1 | CASSQDPVSYNEQFF
NA | TRBJ2-7 | 11 | TRBV29-1 | CSAKTGYEQYF
NA | TRBJ2-5 | 16 | TRBV7-5 | CARSHPGTSRQETQYF
NA | TRBJ2-7 | 13 | TRBV11-2 | CASSLVQGYEQYF
TRBD2 | TRBJ2-1 | 19 | TRBV15 | CATSSIGLAGEGSTNEQFF
NA | TRBJ2-5 | 14 | TRBV9 | CASSVGPEQETQYF
TRBD2 | TRBJ2-7 | 16 | TRBV7-9 | CASSSGPSGGPYEQYF
NA | TRBJ2-3 | 13 | TRBV7-8 | CASSPGLTDTQYF
TRBD1 | TRBJ2-3 | 12 | TRBV29-1 | CGTDRGTDTQYF
NA | TRBJ1-5 | 12 | TRBV28 | CGEGEMDQPQHF
TRBD1 | TRBJ2-7 | 18 | TRBV7-2 | CASSLSRPGQGASYEQYF
NA | TRBJ1-5 | 14 | TRBV30 | CAWSRRQTNQPQHF
NA | TRBJ1-2 | 16 | TRBV5-4 | CASSQEGRAGNYGYTF
NA | TRBJ2-7 | 14 | TRBV2 | CASSETQERYEQYF
NA | TRBJ1-2 | 13 | TRBV4-3 | CASSQQGYYGYTF
TRBD2 | TRBJ2-1 | 15 | TRBV15 | CATSRGSGSRYEQFF
NA | TRBJ1-2 | 15 | TRBV14 | CASSQASGGIYGYTF
TRBD2 | TRBJ2-1 | 16 | TRBV30 | CAWSVRTSGRNNEQFF
TRBD2 | TRBJ2-3 | 14 | TRBV5-4 | CASKLAGGTDTQYF
NA | TRBJ1-4 | 13 | TRBV30 | CAWGPSAGEKLFF
NA | TRBJ1-3 | 17 | TRBV4-1 | CASSQEPDSQTGNTIYF
TRBD1 | TRBJ1-3 | 14 | TRBV9 | CASSVEGAGNTIYF
NA | TRBJ2-5 | 13 | TRBV7-2 | CASSLGEQETQYF
NA | TRBJ1-2 | 14 | TRBV18 | CASSPEPPSYGYTF
TRBD1 | TRBJ2-1 | 15 | TRBV19 | CASSIDRGRFNEQFF
NA | TRBJ1-6 | 13 | TRBV10-2 | CASTSRGGSPLHF
TRBD1 | TRBJ2-4 | 16 | TRBV9 | CASSLRDRGVKNIQYF
NA | TRBJ1-5 | 12 | TRBV12-2 | CASRSRTGPQHF
TRBD2 | TRBJ2-1 | 15 | TRBV3-1/TRBV3-2 | CASSPLAGGNNEQFF
TRBD1 | TRBJ2-7 | 15 | TRBV5-1 | CASSPETGTAYEQYF
TRBD1 | TRBJ2-1 | 16 | TRBV19 | CASSIEGAGAYNEQFF
NA | TRBJ1-5 | 13 | TRBV19 | CATLGFSNQPQHF
TRBD2 | TRBJ2-5 | 21 | TRBV12-5 | CASGSLSAGRVASGREETQYF
TRBD1 | TRBJ1-4 | 14 | TRBV28 | CASSFEGAREKLFF
TRBD2 | TRBJ2-7 | 14 | TRBV4-1 | CASSQVWEGSEQYF
TRBD1 | TRBJ1-1 | 15 | TRBV7-9 | CASSLGGQGNTEAFF
TRBD1 | TRBJ2-5 | 14 | TRBV19 | CASSSRDRGETQYF
TRBD2 | TRBJ2-3 | 17 | TRBV7-2 | CASSSKLAGLSTDTQYF
NA | TRBJ1-5 | 16 | TRBV19 | CASSTTLVISNQPQHF
NA | TRBJ1-1 | 15 | TRBV5-4 | CASSLSGTTITEAFF
NA | TRBJ2-6 | 16 | TRBV25-1 | CASSEGRLSGANVLTF
TRBD2 | TRBJ2-7 | 15 | TRBV27 | CASSLTSGRSYEQYF
NA | TRBJ1-5 | 17 | TRBV28 | CASSRGLTPASNQPQHF
NA | TRBJ1-4 | 15 | TRBV4-1 | CASSQDWPGNEKLFF
NA | TRBJ2-3 | 17 | TRBV5-1 | CASSLDRRLLNTDTQYF
NA | TRBJ1-3 | 18 | TRBV14 | CASSQGGWSIWSGNTIYF
TRBD2 | TRBJ2-5 | 14 | TRBV27 | CASRRDREGGTQYF
NA | TRBJ1-4 | 14 | TRBV24-1 | CATSDRRTGEKLFF
TRBD1 | TRBJ1-1 | 16 | TRBV9 | CASSGHGTGVNTEAFF
NA | TRBJ2-6 | 16 | TRBV5-1 | CASSLDQAPGANVLTF
TRBD2 | TRBJ2-3 | 16 | TRBV9 | CASSVVAGGYTDTQYF
TRBD2 | TRBJ2-1 | 15 | TRBV18 | CASSRAGGPPDEQFF
TRBD2 | TRBJ2-7 | 16 | TRBV9 | CASSGGTSGRRYEQYF
NA | TRBJ1-5 | 16 | TRBV11-3 | CASSSLNRSRGQPQHF
TRBD1 | TRBJ2-7 | 16 | TRBV4-3 | CASSQEVGTGLYEQYF
TRBD1 | TRBJ1-2 | 15 | TRBV7-9 | CASSLTGTVGNGYTF